This TCR beta chain was retrieved from a study of beta chain features in type 1 diabetes. The table lists this clone with a few counts. Its antigen is undetermined. Germline V CDR1 and CDR2: MNHNY, SVGAGI (reference sequence). This CDR3 is 13 amino acids long. Trimming removed 0 bases from V and 6 bases from J, with 8 bases in between. Sequenced material consisted of expressed TCRB transcripts (all of the isolated RNA was reverse transcribed). This table comes from immunoSEQ multiplex PCR, and its TCRdb copy is limited to in-frame clones, with some not included. The sample records around 40,000 clones, approximately 61% being singletons. Overall study findings and caveats: Type 1 diabetes patients had TCRB CDR3s that were shorter (moderately but significantly so) in all four CD4+ subsets. Shorter templates might be favored by PCR, and equally so in patients and in controls.

The chain is built from TRBV6-6 and TRBJ1-2; D is possibly TRBD1 (5 bases). The specimen was Tregs from blood. The TCR comes from a man between 25 and 39 years old with type 1 diabetes. Some clones in this sample may be carry-over from other donors' samples. The CDR3 sequence: CASSYSGADGYTF. The DNA of the CDR3 is TGTGCCAGCAGTTACTCAGGGGCGGATGGCTACACCTTC.